This TCR beta chain was captured in a study of T cell responses to AZD1222 COVID-19 vaccine. Study-level background: Pooling was applied to second doses at about 4 or about 12 weeks. Study-wide results and caveats: Sampling captured repertoires only after the peak T cell response. Reports say nearly half of spike-specific TCRs go after unmutated variant regions. Recipients of AZD1222 seropositive at baseline numbered only 5 or 6.

On this clone: What it binds is unknown.

CDR3 length: 18 amino acids. CDR1 SGHRS and CDR2 YFSETQ come from the germline V gene. V lost 2 bases, J lost 2 bases, and 23 bases lay in between. Assay used: immunoSEQ multiplex PCR; TCRdb lists only in-frame clones, some missing. This table holds around 78,000 clones, roughly 90% found once. This sample comprised peripheral blood, obtained on day 0 of AZD1222 vaccination. The chain has TRBV5-1 and TRBJ2-7; the D gene could be TRBD1 or TRBD2 (6 bases each). This TCR came from an adult in good health. The CDR3 is CASSFTRRRRDTPYEQYF. The CDR3 DNA reads as TGCGCCAGCAGCTTTACTCGCCGTCGGAGGGACACCCCCTACGAGCAGTACTTC.